This is a list of T cell receptor beta chains from one sample in a study of blood T cell repertoires in COVID-19. The table came from immunoSEQ multiplex PCR; TCRdb's copy has only in-frame clones and leaves some out. The data show some 250,000 clones, with roughly 88% seen just once and 0.7% to 0.85% held by the top ten. Sequencing was done on a sample of peripheral blood. All receptors derive from a woman in her 30s with acute or convalescent COVID-19. Each CDR3 is given with its conserved first and last residue. Fields, in order: J gene, V gene, D gene, clone size, CDR3 protein, CDR3 DNA. A D gene is named only where the DNA matches it firmly. Expanded clones are given a class, and other clones once, few, many or no size at all.

TRBJ2-1	TRBV24-1	TRBD2	.	CATSDIGLAGANEQFF	TGTGCCACCAGTGATATCGGACTAGCGGGAGCGAATGAGCAGTTCTTC
TRBJ2-1	TRBV3-1/TRBV3-2	TRBD2	.	CASSPSGSYNEQFF	TGTGCCAGCAGCCCTAGCGGGAGTTACAATGAGCAGTTCTTC
TRBJ2-1	TRBV10-2	TRBD2	.	CATILAGMVYNEQFF	TGCGCCACCATACTAGCGGGGATGGTATACAATGAGCAGTTCTTC
TRBJ1-1	TRBV9	TRBD1	.	CASSEAGTGRWAEAFF	TGTGCCAGCAGCGAGGCCGGGACAGGGAGATGGGCTGAAGCTTTCTTT
TRBJ2-1	TRBV7-9	TRBD2	once	CASSSGLAGANEQFF	TGTGCCAGCAGCTCTGGACTAGCGGGTGCAAATGAGCAGTTCTTC
TRBJ1-5	TRBV5-1	.	.	CASSLEPNQPQHF	TGCGCCAGCAGCTTGGAGCCCAATCAGCCCCAGCATTTT
TRBJ1-5	TRBV30	.	.	CAYREDSNQPQHF	TGTGCCTACAGGGAAGATAGCAATCAGCCCCAGCATTTT
TRBJ2-6	TRBV5-4	TRBD1	.	CASFPSRGRNVLTF	TGTGCCAGCTTTCCCTCGAGGGGGCGCAACGTCCTGACTTTC
TRBJ2-7	TRBV4-3	TRBD2	.	CASSLQQREGEQYF	TGCGCCAGCAGCCTCCAACAGCGGGAGGGCGAGCAGTACTTC
TRBJ2-3	TRBV9	TRBD2	.	CASSASGRHTDTQYF	TGTGCCAGCAGCGCTAGCGGGAGGCACACAGATACGCAGTATTTT
TRBJ1-1	TRBV29-1	TRBD1	few	CSVEGTGYTEAFF	TGCAGCGTTGAAGGGACAGGGTACACTGAAGCTTTCTTT
TRBJ2-6	TRBV27	.	.	CASSGGTSSSGANVLTF	TGTGCCAGCTCTGGGGGGACTTCCAGCTCTGGGGCCAACGTCCTGACTTTC
TRBJ1-4	TRBV6-6	TRBD1	few	CASSFSGTVNEKLFF	TGTGCCAGCAGCTTCTCCGGGACAGTTAATGAAAAACTGTTTTTT
TRBJ2-1	TRBV6-2/TRBV6-3	.	.	CASSYVARVNEQFF	TGTGCCAGCAGTTACGTCGCCAGGGTGAATGAGCAGTTCTTC
TRBJ2-1	TRBV2	.	.	CASSVLRYEQFF	TGTGCCAGCAGTGTTTTGAGGTATGAGCAGTTCTTC
TRBJ2-1	TRBV5-4	.	once	CASNSVRERGNEQFF	TGTGCCAGCAATTCCGTCCGGGAGAGAGGCAATGAGCAGTTCTTC
TRBJ2-3	TRBV10-3	.	.	CAIRETGSTDTQYF	TGTGCCATCAGAGAGACAGGAAGCACAGATACGCAGTATTTT
TRBJ2-3	TRBV7-9	.	once	CASSLYTDTQYF	TGTGCCAGCAGCCTTTACACAGATACGCAGTATTTT
TRBJ1-2	TRBV7-3	.	.	CASSLSPTRWEGYTF	TGTGCCAGCAGCTTAAGCCCTACACGGTGGGAGGGCTACACCTTC
TRBJ1-1	TRBV12-3/TRBV12-4	.	.	CASSKHRTEAFF	TGTGCCAGCTCCAAACACCGCACTGAAGCTTTCTTT
TRBJ2-7	TRBV11-2	.	.	CASSSYFGLTEGEQYF	TGTGCCAGCAGCTCCTACTTCGGACTAACGGAAGGCGAGCAGTACTTC
TRBJ1-5	TRBV30	.	.	CAWTTGIGNQPQHF	TGTGCCTGGACTACAGGGATCGGCAATCAGCCCCAGCATTTT
TRBJ2-1	TRBV19	TRBD1	.	CASSRDRFSYNEQFF	TGTGCCAGTAGTAGGGACAGGTTTTCCTACAATGAGCAGTTCTTC
TRBJ2-7	TRBV28	.	.	CASSFRGLSYEQYF	TGTGCCAGCAGTTTTCGCGGTCTCTCCTACGAGCAGTACTTC
TRBJ1-3	TRBV7-2	.	.	CASSLAIGVTQGSGNTIYF	TGTGCCAGCAGCTTAGCTATTGGGGTCACTCAGGGCTCTGGAAACACCATATATTTT
TRBJ2-7	TRBV6-1	.	.	CASSEEQGTYEQYF	TGTGCCAGCAGTGAAGAACAGGGAACCTACGAGCAGTACTTC
TRBJ2-7	TRBV13	TRBD2	.	CASSSSGSRDYEQYF	TGTGCCAGCAGCTCTAGCGGGAGTAGGGACTACGAGCAGTACTTC
TRBJ2-5	TRBV7-9	.	.	CASSPRSFRETQYF	TGTGCCAGCAGCCCGAGGAGCTTCAGAGAGACCCAGTACTTC
TRBJ1-5	TRBV6-5	.	.	CASSRQANQPQHF	TGTGCCAGCAGTAGACAGGCTAATCAGCCCCAGCATTTT
TRBJ1-2	TRBV9	TRBD1	.	CASSAGQGDYGYTF	TGTGCCAGCAGCGCGGGACAGGGTGACTATGGCTACACCTTC
TRBJ1-4	TRBV28	TRBD1	.	CASRPTTGGREKLFF	TGTGCCAGCAGGCCCACGACAGGGGGGAGGGAAAAACTGTTTTTT
TRBJ2-3	TRBV5-4	.	.	CASSLAGRATTDTQYF	TGTGCCAGCAGCTTGGCTGGCAGGGCTACCACAGATACGCAGTATTTT
TRBJ2-1	TRBV6-6	TRBD2	.	CASSYTLAGIEQFF	TGTGCCAGCAGTTACACACTAGCGGGGATTGAGCAGTTCTTC
TRBJ2-1	TRBV5-5	.	once	CASSLRVWSGSIF	TGTGCCAGCAGCTTAAGAGTGTGGAGCGGGTCGATCTTC
TRBJ2-3	TRBV7-8	.	.	CASSPRSSGPYTDTQYF	TGTGCCAGCAGCCCTCGGAGCAGCGGGCCCTACACAGATACGCAGTATTTT
TRBJ2-7	TRBV7-8	.	once	CASSLDGLVGGPYEQYF	TGTGCCAGCAGCTTAGATGGTCTAGTTGGGGGCCCCTACGAGCAGTACTTC
TRBJ1-5	TRBV12-3/TRBV12-4	.	.	CASSLVVPEPQHF	TGTGCCAGCAGTTTAGTGGTTCCGGAGCCCCAGCATTTT
TRBJ1-6	TRBV10-3	.	.	CAISDSSYNSPLHF	TGTGCCATCAGTGACAGCTCCTATAATTCACCCCTCCACTTT
TRBJ2-1	TRBV7-9	.	.	CASSLSKGGISYNEQFF	TGTGCCAGCAGCTTATCAAAGGGCGGGATCTCCTACAATGAGCAGTTCTTC
TRBJ2-5	TRBV25-1	.	.	CASSADRHQETQYF	TGTGCCAGCAGCGCAGACAGGCACCAAGAGACCCAGTACTTC
TRBJ2-7	TRBV12-5	.	.	CASGSDMGPTYEQYF	TGTGCTAGTGGTTCAGATATGGGGCCGACATACGAGCAGTACTTC
TRBJ2-2	TRBV5-4	TRBD1	few	CASSKTGTLPGELFF	TGTGCCAGCAGCAAGACAGGGACCCTCCCCGGGGAGCTGTTTTTT
TRBJ1-6	TRBV27	.	.	CASSFRGNSPLHF	TGTGCCAGCAGTTTCCGGGGGAATTCACCCCTCCACTTT
TRBJ1-1	TRBV9	TRBD1	.	CASSPPGQGARAFF	TGTGCCAGCAGCCCACCGGGACAGGGGGCTCGGGCTTTCTTT
TRBJ1-1	TRBV12-3/TRBV12-4	TRBD1	.	CASSHRGFNEAFF	TGTGCCAGCAGTCACAGGGGGTTTAATGAAGCTTTCTTT
TRBJ2-1	TRBV10-3	TRBD2	.	CAINPGLAYNEQFF	TGTGCCATCAACCCGGGACTAGCTTACAATGAGCAGTTCTTC
TRBJ1-4	TRBV18	.	.	CASSPYPVPNEKLFF	TGTGCCAGCTCACCATACCCAGTTCCTAATGAAAAACTGTTTTTT
TRBJ2-1	TRBV5-5	TRBD2	.	CASSPLAGGYNEQFF	TGTGCCAGCAGCCCTTTAGCGGGAGGGTACAATGAGCAGTTCTTC
TRBJ2-1	TRBV29-1	.	.	CSVGLGEGYNEQFF	TGCAGCGTTGGTCTGGGAGAAGGGTACAATGAGCAGTTCTTC
TRBJ2-1	TRBV5-1	.	.	CASSSGNGFNEQFF	TGCGCCAGCAGCTCAGGGAACGGATTCAATGAGCAGTTCTTC
TRBJ2-1	TRBV7-2	.	.	CASSLAPLALNEQFF	TGTGCCAGCAGCTTAGCGCCTCTAGCCCTGAATGAGCAGTTCTTC
TRBJ2-7	TRBV27	TRBD1	.	CASTPGGQGGREQYF	TGTGCCAGCACCCCAGGGGGACAGGGGGGACGGGAGCAGTACTTC
TRBJ1-2	TRBV24-1	TRBD1	.	CATSDSSGQGFGYTF	TGTGCCACCAGTGACTCTTCGGGACAGGGGTTTGGCTACACCTTC
TRBJ1-2	TRBV27	.	.	CASSSGTIYGYTF	TGTGCCAGCAGTTCCGGGACAATCTATGGCTACACCTTC